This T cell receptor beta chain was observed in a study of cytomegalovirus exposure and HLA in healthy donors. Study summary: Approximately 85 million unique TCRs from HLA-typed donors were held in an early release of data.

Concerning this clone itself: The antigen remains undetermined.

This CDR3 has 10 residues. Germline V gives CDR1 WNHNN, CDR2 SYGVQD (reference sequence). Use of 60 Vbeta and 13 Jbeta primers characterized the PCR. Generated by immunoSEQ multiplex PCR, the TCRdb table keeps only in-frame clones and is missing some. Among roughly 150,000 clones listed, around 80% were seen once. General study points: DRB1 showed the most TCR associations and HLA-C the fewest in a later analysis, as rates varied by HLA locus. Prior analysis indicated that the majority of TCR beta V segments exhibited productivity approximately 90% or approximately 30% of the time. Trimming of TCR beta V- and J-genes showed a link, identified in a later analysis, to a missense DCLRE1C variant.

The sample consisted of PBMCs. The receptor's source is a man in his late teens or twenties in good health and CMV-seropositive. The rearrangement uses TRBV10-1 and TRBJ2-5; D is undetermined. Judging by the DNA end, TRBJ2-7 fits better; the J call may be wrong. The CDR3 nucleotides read TGCGCCAGCATCATCTGCGAGCAGTACTTC. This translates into CASIICEQYF.